The rows below give T cell receptor beta chains drawn from one sample of a study of blood T cell repertoires in COVID-19. Profiled with immunoSEQ multiplex PCR; TCRdb holds only in-frame clones, not every one. The data contain around 92,000 clones, approximately 79% of them singletons. The sample taken for sequencing was peripheral blood. Source of these receptors: an older man with COVID-19, enrolled during active disease. Each CDR3 is given with its conserved first and last residue. The D gene is left open where the match is weak. Expanded clones get a size class; other rows say once, few or many, or leave the size out.

j_call	d_call	v_call	clone_size	cdr3_aa	cdr3_nt
TRBJ1-3	TRBD1	TRBV5-1	.	CASSLQGVGSGNTIYF	TGCGCCAGCAGCTTACAGGGGGTTGGCTCTGGAAACACCATATATTTT
TRBJ2-5	TRBD1	TRBV7-9	.	CASSLRQGVQTQYF	TGTGCCAGCAGCTTACGACAGGGGGTACAGACCCAGTACTTC
TRBJ1-1	.	TRBV9	.	CASSVTSGGTNTEAFF	TGTGCCAGCAGCGTTACCTCGGGGGGTACGAACACTGAAGCTTTCTTT
TRBJ2-2	TRBD2	TRBV9	.	CASRGTSGRYGTGELFF	TGTGCCAGCAGGGGGACTAGCGGGAGGTACGGCACCGGGGAGCTGTTTTTT
TRBJ2-1	.	TRBV5-1	once	CASSLENRRFF	TGCGCCAGCAGCTTGGAAAACAGGCGGTTCTTC
TRBJ2-7	TRBD1	TRBV19	.	CASSSFRDRGSYEQYF	TGTGCCAGTAGTTCATTCCGGGACAGGGGGTCCTACGAGCAGTACTTC
TRBJ2-7	TRBD2	TRBV29-1	.	CSVEFLDWEGEQYF	TGCAGCGTTGAATTCCTGGACTGGGAGGGCGAGCAGTACTTC
TRBJ2-1	TRBD2	TRBV29-1	.	CSVVAGAPNEQFF	TGCAGCGTTGTAGCGGGAGCTCCCAATGAGCAGTTCTTC
TRBJ1-4	.	TRBV7-8	.	CASSLRGGWFREKLFF	TGTGCCAGCAGCTTACGAGGGGGATGGTTCCGGGAAAAACTGTTTTTT
TRBJ2-3	TRBD1	TRBV6-1	.	CASSDGTVPIGQYF	TGTGCCAGCAGTGATGGGACAGTGCCCATTGGGCAGTATTTT
TRBJ1-2	.	TRBV19	few	CASSIDLLAQGANYGYTF	TGTGCCAGTAGTATAGATCTGTTGGCACAGGGTGCTAACTATGGCTACACCTTC
TRBJ2-1	TRBD2	TRBV7-6	.	CASSSHGLAGYNEQFF	TGTGCCAGCAGCTCGCACGGACTAGCGGGGTACAATGAGCAGTTCTTC
TRBJ2-3	.	TRBV7-9	.	CASSAPGGQFTDTQYF	TGTGCCAGCAGCGCCCCCGGGGGGCAATTTACAGATACGCAGTATTTT
TRBJ1-2	TRBD1	TRBV5-1	.	CASSLGTGGYGYTF	TGCGCCAGCAGCTTGGGGACAGGAGGCTATGGCTACACCTTC
TRBJ2-7	.	TRBV7-2	.	CASSPAPGEVYEQYF	TGTGCCAGCAGCCCCGCGCCGGGAGAAGTTTACGAGCAGTACTTC
TRBJ2-3	TRBD1	TRBV20-1	.	CSASPDRGSFTDTQYF	TGCAGTGCTAGTCCAGACAGGGGGTCCTTCACAGATACGCAGTATTTT
TRBJ2-2	.	TRBV7-2	.	CASSLAGTNTGELFF	TGTGCCAGCAGCTTAGCGGGCACGAACACCGGGGAGCTGTTTTTT
TRBJ2-7	.	TRBV6-2/TRBV6-3	once	CASSYLDSSYEQYF	TGTGCCAGCAGTTACCTGGACAGTTCCTACGAGCAGTACTTC
TRBJ1-5	.	TRBV20-1	.	CSASGPEPQHF	TGCAGTGCTTCAGGGCCGGAGCCCCAGCATTTT
TRBJ2-7	TRBD1	TRBV18	.	CASSPPGTGGEQYF	TGTGCCAGCTCACCACCCGGGACAGGGGGCGAGCAGTACTTC
TRBJ1-3	.	TRBV4-3	once	CASSLGAISGNTIYF	TGCGCCAGCAGCTTGGGAGCGATCTCTGGAAACACCATATATTTT
TRBJ1-1	TRBD1	TRBV19	.	CASSIGTGTSNTEAFF	TGTGCCAGTAGTATAGGGACAGGGACTTCGAACACTGAAGCTTTCTTT
TRBJ2-7	TRBD1	TRBV4-2	few	CASSQVVASRDRVYEQYF	TGTGCCAGCAGCCAAGTGGTAGCTTCGCGGGACAGGGTCTACGAGCAGTACTTC
TRBJ2-5	TRBD2	TRBV5-4	once	CASSGIAGGVETQYF	TGTGCCAGCAGCGGAATAGCGGGAGGAGTTGAGACCCAGTACTTC
TRBJ1-1	.	TRBV5-8	.	CASSLLSGSNTEAFF	TGTGCCAGCAGCTTGTTAAGCGGCAGCAACACTGAAGCTTTCTTT
TRBJ2-1	TRBD2	TRBV4-2	.	CASSHGVGREYNEQFF	TGTGCCAGCAGCCACGGGGTGGGGCGGGAGTACAATGAGCAGTTCTTC
TRBJ2-1	TRBD1	TRBV4-1	.	CASSDGQGSYNEQFF	TGCGCCAGCAGCGACGGACAGGGCTCCTACAATGAGCAGTTCTTC
TRBJ1-3	.	TRBV10-3	.	CATREASSGNTIYF	TGTGCCACCAGGGAAGCTAGCTCTGGAAACACCATATATTTT
TRBJ1-2	.	TRBV24-1	.	CATSDDSGVYGYTF	TGTGCCACCAGCGACGATTCAGGGGTTTATGGCTACACCTTC
TRBJ1-4	TRBD1	TRBV2	.	CASRGDRTNEKLFF	TGTGCCAGCAGAGGGGACAGGACTAATGAAAAACTGTTTTTT
TRBJ1-1	.	TRBV9	once	CASSVGPGQEAFF	TGTGCCAGCAGCGTAGGTCCAGGACAGGAAGCTTTCTTT
TRBJ1-4	TRBD1	TRBV30	.	CAGLDRATNEKLFF	TGTGCCGGACTCGACAGGGCAACTAATGAAAAACTGTTTTTT
TRBJ2-1	.	TRBV21-1	.	CASSSAGSGPDYNEQFF	TGTGCCAGCAGCAGCGCGGGATCGGGGCCAGATTACAATGAGCAGTTCTTC
TRBJ2-1	TRBD1	TRBV7-9	.	CASSRVWTGSYNEQFF	TGTGCCAGCAGCCGAGTGTGGACAGGGAGTTACAATGAGCAGTTCTTC
TRBJ1-2	.	TRBV11-2	.	CASSLNGLYYGYTF	TGTGCCAGCAGCTTAAACGGGTTATACTATGGCTACACCTTC
TRBJ1-1	.	TRBV29-1	.	CSVVRSGGNTEAFF	TGCAGCGTTGTAAGGTCAGGTGGGAACACTGAAGCTTTCTTT
TRBJ2-3	TRBD2	TRBV5-4	few	CASSSAGTSRSDTQYF	TGTGCCAGCAGCTCCGCCGGGACTAGCAGGTCAGATACGCAGTATTTT
TRBJ1-1	.	TRBV7-9	.	CASSRWGRMNTEAFF	TGTGCCAGCAGCCGTTGGGGGAGGATGAACACTGAAGCTTTCTTT
TRBJ2-3	.	TRBV2	many	CASSVTDTQYF	TGTGCCAGCAGTGTAACAGATACGCAGTATTTT
TRBJ2-2	.	TRBV27	.	CASSLAGSRELFF	TGTGCCAGCAGTTTAGCCGGGAGCCGGGAGCTGTTTTTT
TRBJ2-7	TRBD2	TRBV5-1	.	CASSFSGSSHEQYF	TGCGCCAGCAGCTTTAGCGGGAGTTCCCACGAGCAGTACTTC
TRBJ2-1	TRBD2	TRBV3-1/TRBV3-2	.	CASSQGGTSGMAFF	TGTGCCAGCAGCCAAGGGGGGACTAGCGGAATGGCGTTCTTC
TRBJ2-1	TRBD1	TRBV28	.	CASRTGGEQFF	TGTGCCAGCCGGACAGGGGGTGAGCAGTTCTTC
TRBJ2-7	TRBD1	TRBV27	.	CASSLGTEPYEQYF	TGTGCCAGCAGTTTAGGGACAGAGCCTTACGAGCAGTACTTC
TRBJ2-7	.	TRBV6-2/TRBV6-3	.	CASSTYRENEQYF	TGTGCCAGCAGTACCTACAGGGAAAACGAGCAGTACTTC
TRBJ2-3	TRBD2	TRBV28	.	CASSFLAGRTDTQYF	TGTGCCAGCAGTTTTCTAGCGGGACGCACAGATACGCAGTATTTT